The clone carrying this T cell receptor beta chain was seen only a few times. TCRdb called the 5' RACE reads again in MiXCR, with one record for every CDR3 protein. The sample lists fewer than 350,000 distinct CDR3 sequences; about 8.3% were seen once. Germline CDR1 and CDR2: MNHEY and SMNVEV (reference sequence). The V and J ends lost 5 bases and 2 bases respectively, with 10 bases between them. CDR3 length equals 13 residues. The data stem from a study of identical twins. The same specimen was also included in a second study, on yellow fever vaccine responses in identical twins.

The V and J genes are TRBV27 and TRBJ2-7; weak D call: TRBD2 (5 bases). The TCR comes from a young woman in good health. The source material was memory (CD45RO+) T cells sorted from blood. The CDR3, as DNA: TGTGCCAGCAGTAGAAGCGGAACCTACGAGCAGTACTTC. Its translation: CASSRSGTYEQYF.